Shown below are 11 T cell receptor beta chains from a single sample sequenced in a study of CD8 T cells in Susac syndrome. cDNA came from roughly 0.47 to 1 ug RNA primed by random hexamers. TCRdb reprocessed the immunoSEQ multiplex PCR reads via MiXCR and lists one record per CDR3 protein. The profile shows some 120,000 distinct CDR3 sequences, around 96% of them singletons. What was sequenced was CD4+ T cells from PBMCs. Receptor source: a human donor in good health.

This clonotype was counted once. The genes are TRBV3-1 and TRBJ2-7; 9 nucleotides agree with TRBD2. V lost 1 base, J lost 1 base, and 11 bases stayed unmatched. Germline CDR1 LGHDT, CDR2 YNNKEL (reference sequence). The CDR3 contains 18 residues. In DNA form, the CDR3 reads TGTGCCAGCAGCCAAGGTGGCCATAGCGGGAGTTGGTCCTACGAGCAGTACTTC. Residues: CASSQGGHSGSWSYEQYF.

This clonotype was found once. The chain joins TRBV7-2 to TRBJ2-1; D is unresolved. The CDR3 is 15 residues long. Trimming removed 5 bases from V and 8 bases from J, with 19 bases in between. Per germline, CDR1 SGHTA and CDR2 FQGNSA. Here the CDR3 reads CASSPGGRVMDEQFF. Written as DNA, the CDR3 is TGTGCCAGCAGCCCCGGCGGCAGAGTCATGGATGAGCAGTTCTTC.

V gene TRBV5-1 combines with J gene TRBJ2-1; 8 bases agree with TRBD2. The germline V gene has CDR1 SGHRS and CDR2 YFSETQ. CDR3 size: 16 residues. The junction had 7 bases not matched to a gene; V was cut back by 5 bases and J by 0 bases. The DNA of the CDR3 is TGCGCCAGCAGGGACTTAGCGGGATCCTCCTACAATGAGCAGTTCTTC. Translation gives CASRDLAGSSYNEQFF.

The rearrangement uses TRBV20-1 and TRBJ1-1; D may be TRBD1 (5 bases). This CDR3 is built from 13 residues. Trimming took 5 bases from V and 1 from J, leaving 11 bases between them. Per germline, CDR1 DFQATT and CDR2 SNEGSKA (reference sequence). CDR3 nucleotides: TGCAGTGCTCCGGGACTTTCGAACACTGAAGCTTTCTTT. This encodes CSAPGLSNTEAFF.

The chain joins TRBV20-1 to TRBJ1-1, with unresolved D. CDR3 size: 14 residues. The germline gives CDR1 DFQATT, CDR2 SNEGSKA (reference sequence). Trimming pared 0 bases from V and 2 bases from J, leaving 10 bases between. The CDR3 reads CSARDPRSNTEAFF. The CDR3 DNA reads TGCAGTGCTAGAGATCCCAGAAGCAACACTGAAGCTTTCTTT.

V is TRBV6-5 and J is TRBJ2-7; D remains ambiguous. The germline V and J ends were trimmed by 5 bases and 2 bases, with 19 bases remaining between them. Germline V gene lookup returns CDR1 MNHEY and CDR2 SVGAGI. This CDR3 contains 16 residues. CDR3 in amino acids: CASSPSTSSRTYEQYF. The CDR3, as DNA: TGTGCCAGCAGTCCCTCGACCTCTTCAAGAACCTACGAGCAGTACTTC.

The CDR3 DNA reads as TGTGCCAGCAGTTATGCCCAGGGGGAGATCTATGGCTACACCTTC. This encodes CASSYAQGEIYGYTF. The chain joins TRBV6-5 to TRBJ1-2; TRBD1 agrees at 7 bases. The V gene end was trimmed by 3 bases and the J gene end by 4 bases; junction bases not matched to a gene: 8. Germline loops: CDR1 MNHEY, CDR2 SVGAGI. This CDR3 contains 15 residues.

The V gene is TRBV19, the J gene TRBJ2-3; 7 bases line up with TRBD2. The trim removed 3 bases at V and 1 base at J, leaving 13 bases unmatched. The germline V gene encodes CDR1 LNHDA and CDR2 SQIVND (reference sequence). CDR3 length: 18 residues. CDR3 protein: CASSIAGTNNFGTDTQYF. The CDR3, as DNA: TGTGCCAGTAGTATCGCCGGGACTAATAATTTTGGCACAGATACGCAGTATTTT.

V usage is TRBV30 and J usage is TRBJ2-5; 8 bases are shared with TRBD2. The CDR3 totals 15 residues. Germline CDR1 reads GTSNPN; CDR2 reads SVGIG (reference sequence). V shed 0 bases and J 4 bases; nucleotides not matched to a gene: 7. This chain's CDR3 is CAWSVFSGIRETQYF. In DNA, the CDR3 is TGTGCCTGGAGTGTATTTAGCGGGATCAGAGAGACCCAGTACTTC.

This rearrangement joins TRBV29-1 to TRBJ1-1; tentatively, D is TRBD1 (5 bases). CDR1 SQVTM and CDR2 ANQGSEA come from the germline V gene. Trimming removed 3 bases from V and 6 bases from J, with 14 bases in between. This CDR3 region has 13 residues. CDR3 DNA: TGCAGCGTTGAGAAGGGGTTTGGAGCTGAAGCTTTCTTT. Amino acid sequence: CSVEKGFGAEAFF.

The chain employs TRBV5-1 and TRBJ2-7; TRBD2 aligns across 11 bases. CDR3 size: 15 residues. The germline V gene encodes CDR1 SGHRS and CDR2 YFSETQ. Trimming removed 0 bases from V and 2 bases from J; junction bases left unmatched: 1. In DNA form, the CDR3 reads TGCGCCAGCAGCTTGGAGACTAGCGGGACCTACGAGCAGTACTTC. It is translated as CASSLETSGTYEQYF.